This paragraph reports one T cell receptor beta chain. The germline V gene has CDR1 MNHEY and CDR2 SMNVEV (reference sequence). There are 13 residues in the CDR3. Trimming stripped 0 bases from V and 5 bases from J, with 5 bases between. These data come from a study of T cells after posttransplantation cyclophosphamide. TCRdb's copy holds only in-frame clones and misses some; the assay was immunoSEQ multiplex PCR. Of roughly 15,000 clones listed, 80% to 90% are singletons. Methotrexate plus calcineurin inhibitor accompanied controls' myeloablative marrow transplants; sampling was 1 year later. Sequencing was performed on PBMCs, taken after an allogeneic stem cell transplant with a calcineurin inhibitor and methotrexate. The TCR comes from a male patient in his 50s who received an allogeneic stem cell transplant from an unrelated donor, was CMV-positive, and had chronic GVHD only. Some T cells may be provided by the graft donor. The genes are TRBV27 and TRBJ2-4; D unclear. This CDR3 reads CASSLSLENIQYF. Here the CDR3 DNA reads TGTGCCAGCAGTTTATCTCTCGAAAACATTCAGTACTTC.